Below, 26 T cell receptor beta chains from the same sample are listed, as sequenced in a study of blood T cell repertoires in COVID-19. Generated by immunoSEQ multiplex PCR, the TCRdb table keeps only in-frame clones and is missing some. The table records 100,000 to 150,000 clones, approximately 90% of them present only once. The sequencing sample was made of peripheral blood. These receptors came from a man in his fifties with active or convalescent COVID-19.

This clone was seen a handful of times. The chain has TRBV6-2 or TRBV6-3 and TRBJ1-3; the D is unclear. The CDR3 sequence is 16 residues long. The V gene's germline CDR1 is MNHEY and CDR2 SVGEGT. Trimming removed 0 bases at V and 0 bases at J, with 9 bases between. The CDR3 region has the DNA TGTGCCAGCAGTTACTCGTCACAAGTCTCTGGAAACACCATATATTTT. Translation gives CASSYSSQVSGNTIYF.

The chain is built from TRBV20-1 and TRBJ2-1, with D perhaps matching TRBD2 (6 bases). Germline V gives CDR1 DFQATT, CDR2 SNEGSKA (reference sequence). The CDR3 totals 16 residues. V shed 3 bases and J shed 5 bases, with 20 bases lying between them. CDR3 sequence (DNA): TGCAGTGCTAGTTTACTTAGCGGTCTGGTCGACAATGAGCAGTTCTTC. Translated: CSASLLSGLVDNEQFF.

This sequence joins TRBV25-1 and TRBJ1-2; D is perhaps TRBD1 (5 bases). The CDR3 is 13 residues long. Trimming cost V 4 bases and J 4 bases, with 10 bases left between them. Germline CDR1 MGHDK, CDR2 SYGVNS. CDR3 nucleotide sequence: TGTGCCAGCAGTGTCAGGGCTGGCTATGGCTACACCTTC. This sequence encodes CASSVRAGYGYTF.

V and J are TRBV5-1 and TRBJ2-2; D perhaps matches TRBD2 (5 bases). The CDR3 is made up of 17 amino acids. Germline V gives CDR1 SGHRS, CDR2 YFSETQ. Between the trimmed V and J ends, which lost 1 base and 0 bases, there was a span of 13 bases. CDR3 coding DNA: TGCGCCAGCAGCTTGTTTGATTTCGGGACGAACACCGGGGAGCTGTTTTTT. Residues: CASSLFDFGTNTGELFF.

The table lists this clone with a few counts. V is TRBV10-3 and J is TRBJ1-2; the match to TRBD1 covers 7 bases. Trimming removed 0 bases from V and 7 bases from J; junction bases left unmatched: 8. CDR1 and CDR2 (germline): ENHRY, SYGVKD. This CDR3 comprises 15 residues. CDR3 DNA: TGTGCCATCAGTGAGTCGAGGACAGGCTCTTTTGGCTACACCTTC. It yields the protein CAISESRTGSFGYTF.

CDR3 residues: CATSREGDRGANTEAFF. The CDR3, as DNA: TGTGCCACCAGCAGAGAAGGGGACAGGGGAGCGAACACTGAAGCTTTCTTT. The chain has TRBV15 and TRBJ1-1; 10 bases align to TRBD1. The germline V gene has CDR1 LNHNV and CDR2 YYDKDF (reference sequence). Trimming cost V 0 bases and J 1 base; bases outside gene matches: 5. CDR3 size: 17 residues.

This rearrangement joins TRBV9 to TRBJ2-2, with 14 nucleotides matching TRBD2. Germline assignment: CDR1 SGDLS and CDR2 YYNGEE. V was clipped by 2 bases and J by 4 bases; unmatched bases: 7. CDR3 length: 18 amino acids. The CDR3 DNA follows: TGTGCCAGCAGCGTGACCGGGACTAGCGGGGGAACCACCGGGGAGCTGTTTTTT. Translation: CASSVTGTSGGTTGELFF.

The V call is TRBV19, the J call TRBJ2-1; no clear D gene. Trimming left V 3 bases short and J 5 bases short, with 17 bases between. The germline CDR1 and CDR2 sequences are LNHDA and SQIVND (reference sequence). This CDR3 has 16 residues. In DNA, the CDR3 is TGTGCCAGTAGTATCAGGCCACTGGGCGCGAACAATGAGCAGTTCTTC. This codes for CASSIRPLGANNEQFF.

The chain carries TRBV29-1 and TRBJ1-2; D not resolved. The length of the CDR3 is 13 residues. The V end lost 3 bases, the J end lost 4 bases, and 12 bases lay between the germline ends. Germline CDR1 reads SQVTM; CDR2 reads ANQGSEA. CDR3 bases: TGCAGCGTTGATTTACCGGGGATCTATGGCTACACCTTC. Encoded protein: CSVDLPGIYGYTF.

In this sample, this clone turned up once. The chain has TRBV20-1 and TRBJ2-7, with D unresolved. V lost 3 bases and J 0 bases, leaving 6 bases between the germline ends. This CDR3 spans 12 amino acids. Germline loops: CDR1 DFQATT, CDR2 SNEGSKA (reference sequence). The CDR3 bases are TGCAGTGCTAGTGCCAGCTCCTACGAGCAGTACTTC. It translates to CSASASSYEQYF.

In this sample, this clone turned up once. The CDR3: CASSIDGSGGLVQPQHF. Here the CDR3 DNA reads TGTGCCAGTAGTATAGATGGAAGCGGCGGATTGGTTCAGCCCCAGCATTTT. This chain links TRBV19 with TRBJ1-5, with D hard to call. There are 17 residues in the CDR3. Germline V gene data show CDR1 as LNHDA and CDR2 as SQIVND (reference sequence). Trimming pared 0 bases from V and 6 bases from J, leaving 18 bases between.

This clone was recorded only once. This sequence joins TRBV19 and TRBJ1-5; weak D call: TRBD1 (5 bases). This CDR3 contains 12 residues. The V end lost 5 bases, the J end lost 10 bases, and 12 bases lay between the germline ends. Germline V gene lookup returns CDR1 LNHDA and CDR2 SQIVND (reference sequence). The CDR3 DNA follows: TGTGCCAGTAGTCCCCCAGGGATACCCCAGCATTTT. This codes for CASSPPGIPQHF.

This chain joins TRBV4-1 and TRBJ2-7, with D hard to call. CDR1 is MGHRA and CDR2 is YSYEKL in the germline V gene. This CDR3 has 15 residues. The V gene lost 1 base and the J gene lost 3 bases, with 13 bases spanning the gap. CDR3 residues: CASSQVGLPDYEQYF. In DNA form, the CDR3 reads TGCGCCAGCAGCCAAGTGGGCCTTCCAGACTACGAGCAGTACTTC.

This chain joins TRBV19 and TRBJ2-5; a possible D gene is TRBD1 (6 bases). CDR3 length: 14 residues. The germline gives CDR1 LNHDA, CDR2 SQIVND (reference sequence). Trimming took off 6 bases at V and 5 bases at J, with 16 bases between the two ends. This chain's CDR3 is CASSPGQLGETQYF. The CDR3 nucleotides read TGTGCCAGTAGCCCGGGACAACTGGGGGAGACCCAGTACTTC.

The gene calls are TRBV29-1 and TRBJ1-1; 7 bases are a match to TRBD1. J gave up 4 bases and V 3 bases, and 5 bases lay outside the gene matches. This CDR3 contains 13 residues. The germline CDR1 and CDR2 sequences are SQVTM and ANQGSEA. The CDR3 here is CSVDRGVGTEAFF. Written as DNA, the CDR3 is TGCAGCGTTGACAGGGGGGTGGGCACTGAAGCTTTCTTT.

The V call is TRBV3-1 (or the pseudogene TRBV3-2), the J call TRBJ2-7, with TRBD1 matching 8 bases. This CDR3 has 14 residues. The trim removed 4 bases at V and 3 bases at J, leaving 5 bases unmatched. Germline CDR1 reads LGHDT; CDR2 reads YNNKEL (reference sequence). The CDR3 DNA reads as TGTGCCAGCAGCCTTGGACAGGGCAACTACGAGCAGTACTTC. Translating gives CASSLGQGNYEQYF.

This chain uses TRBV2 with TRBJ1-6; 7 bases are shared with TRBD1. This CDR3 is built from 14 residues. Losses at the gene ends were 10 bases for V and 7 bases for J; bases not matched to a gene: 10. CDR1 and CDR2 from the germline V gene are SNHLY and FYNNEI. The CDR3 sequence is CATGGTARNSPLHF. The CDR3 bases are TGTGCCACCGGTGGGACAGCCCGGAATTCACCCCTCCACTTT.

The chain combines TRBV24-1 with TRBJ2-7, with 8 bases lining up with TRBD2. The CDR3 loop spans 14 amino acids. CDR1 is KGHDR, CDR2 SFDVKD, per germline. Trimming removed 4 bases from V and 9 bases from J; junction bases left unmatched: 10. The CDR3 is CATSDPPNAGGQYF. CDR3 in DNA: TGTGCCACCAGTGACCCCCCGAATGCGGGAGGGCAGTACTTC.

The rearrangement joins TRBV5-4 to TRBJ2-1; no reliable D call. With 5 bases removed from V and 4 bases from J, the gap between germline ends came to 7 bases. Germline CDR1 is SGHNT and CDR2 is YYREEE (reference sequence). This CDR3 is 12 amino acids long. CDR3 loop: CASSLSYNEQFF. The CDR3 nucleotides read TGTGCCAGCAGTCTTTCTTACAATGAGCAGTTCTTC. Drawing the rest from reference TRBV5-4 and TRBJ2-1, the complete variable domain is ETGVTQSPTHLIKTRGQQVTLRCSSQSGHNTVSWYQQALGQGPQFIFQYYREEENGRGNFPPRFSGLQFPNYSSELNVNALELDDSALYLCASSLSYNEQFFGPGTRLTVL.

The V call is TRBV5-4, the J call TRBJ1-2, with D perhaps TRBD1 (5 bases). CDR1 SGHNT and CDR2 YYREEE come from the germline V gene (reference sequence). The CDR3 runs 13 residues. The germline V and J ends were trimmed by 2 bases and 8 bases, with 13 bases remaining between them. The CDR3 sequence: CASSLDIGAGYTF. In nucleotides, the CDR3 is TGTGCCAGCAGCTTAGATATTGGGGCGGGCTACACCTTC.

CDR3 loop: CASSLGNSDGYTF. CDR3 in DNA: TGCGCCAGCAGCTTGGGGAACAGTGATGGCTACACCTTC. The chain joins TRBV5-1 to TRBJ1-2; no clear D. Germline V gives CDR1 SGHRS, CDR2 YFSETQ. Trimming removed 0 bases at V and 6 bases at J, with 9 bases between. The CDR3 spans 13 residues.

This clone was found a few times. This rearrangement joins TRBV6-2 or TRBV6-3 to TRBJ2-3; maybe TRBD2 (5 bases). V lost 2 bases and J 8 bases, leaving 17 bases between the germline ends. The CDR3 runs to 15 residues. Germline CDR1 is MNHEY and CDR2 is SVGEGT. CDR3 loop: CASSYVSPGKGTQYF. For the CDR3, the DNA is TGTGCCAGCAGTTACGTCAGTCCCGGGAAGGGTACGCAGTATTTT.

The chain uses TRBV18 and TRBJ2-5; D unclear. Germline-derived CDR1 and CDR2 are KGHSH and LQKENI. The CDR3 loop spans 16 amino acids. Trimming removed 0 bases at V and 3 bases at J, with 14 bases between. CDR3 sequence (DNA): TGTGCCAGCTCACCACCGAACCTAATACGTAAAGAGACCCAGTACTTC. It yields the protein CASSPPNLIRKETQYF.

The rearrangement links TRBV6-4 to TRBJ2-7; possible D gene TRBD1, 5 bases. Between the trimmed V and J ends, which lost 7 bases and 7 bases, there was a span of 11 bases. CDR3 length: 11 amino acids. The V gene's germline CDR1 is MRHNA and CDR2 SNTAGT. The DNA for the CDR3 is TGTGCCAGCAAAATGGGGCTAGAGCAGTACTTC. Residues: CASKMGLEQYF.

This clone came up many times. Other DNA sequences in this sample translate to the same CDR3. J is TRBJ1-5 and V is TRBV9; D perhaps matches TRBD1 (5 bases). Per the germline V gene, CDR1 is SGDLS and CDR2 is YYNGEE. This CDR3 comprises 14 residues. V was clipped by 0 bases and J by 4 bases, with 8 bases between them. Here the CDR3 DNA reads TGTGCCAGCAGCGTAGGGGGCCCAAATCAGCCCCAGCATTTT. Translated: CASSVGGPNQPQHF.

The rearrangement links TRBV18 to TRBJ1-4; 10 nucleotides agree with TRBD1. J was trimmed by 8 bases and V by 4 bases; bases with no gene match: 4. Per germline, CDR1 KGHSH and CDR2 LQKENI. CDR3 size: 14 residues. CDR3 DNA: TGTGCCAGCTCACACGGGACAGGGGACGAAAAACTGTTTTTT. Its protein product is CASSHGTGDEKLFF.